The sequence of this TCR beta chain was determined in a study of blood T cell repertoires in COVID-19. Study context: Donors in the United States, Italy and Spain gave samples during acute or convalescent COVID-19. In each case, the material was cDNA or gDNA derived from T cells, B-cell-depleted T cells, or PBMCs.

As processed by the authors: Estimation of nucleated cell counts was performed using reference gene primer amplification. The repertoire was sequenced with immunoSEQ multiplex PCR; TCRdb's copy has only in-frame clones and lacks some. That table gives V, J and clone size, and the DNA gave D and trimming. This sample has approximately 270,000 clones; around 88% occur once, and the top ten carry more than 1.2%. Germline V gene sequence: CDR1 LGHDT, CDR2 YNNKEL (reference sequence). The CDR3 covers 11 residues. Trimming cost V 4 bases and J 8 bases, with 8 bases left between them. Specimen: peripheral blood. V gene TRBV3-1 (or the pseudogene TRBV3-2) combines with J gene TRBJ1-1; D is unclear. The sequence was collected from a man older than 75 with acute or convalescent COVID-19. As DNA, the CDR3 is TGTGCCAGCAGCCGAACTACCGAAGCTTTCTTT. It codes for CASSRTTEAFF.